These T cell receptor beta chains were read from a single sample in a study of T cell responses to AZD1222 COVID-19 vaccine. Data came from immunoSEQ multiplex PCR; TCRdb stores just in-frame clones and leaves some out. This table has over 110,000 clones, roughly 90% appearing once. The sequencing here drew on peripheral blood, taken 28 days after the second AZD1222 dose. These receptors came from an adult who received the AZD1222 COVID-19 vaccine. The CDR3 runs from the conserved cysteine through the conserved F or W. Fields, in order: clone size, J gene, V gene, D gene, CDR3 DNA, CDR3 protein. A D gene is named only where the DNA matches it firmly. Clone size is shown for a subset of rows, as once, few, many or a class of expanded clone.

>NA|TRBJ2-2|TRBV7-3|NA
TGTGCCAGCAGCTTAACTGTCACCGGGGAGCTGTTTTTT
CASSLTVTGELFF
>NA|TRBJ2-3|TRBV29-1|NA
TGCAGCGTTGAAGGCTGGTCAGGAAGCACAGATACGCAGTATTTT
CSVEGWSGSTDTQYF
>NA|TRBJ1-3|TRBV3-1/TRBV3-2|NA
TGTGCCAGCAGCCCCTCGAAAAATGGAAACACCATATATTTT
CASSPSKNGNTIYF
>NA|TRBJ2-2|TRBV5-6|NA
TGTGCCAGCAGCTTACCAGGCACCGGGGAGCTGTTTTTT
CASSLPGTGELFF
>once|TRBJ2-1|TRBV20-1|TRBD2
TGCAGTGCTAGTCTAGCGGGAGTGCTCAATGAGCAGTTCTTC
CSASLAGVLNEQFF
>NA|TRBJ2-1|TRBV10-2|TRBD2
TGCGCCAGCATTCTAGCGGGAGCCTACAATGAGCAGTTCTTC
CASILAGAYNEQFF
>NA|TRBJ2-5|TRBV4-2|NA
TGTGCCAGCAGCCAGCAACAGGGTACAATACAAGAGACCCAGTACTTC
CASSQQQGTIQETQYF
>once|TRBJ2-5|TRBV3-1/TRBV3-2|NA
TGTGCCAGCAGCTATGGGACTGCAGAGACCCAGTACTTC
CASSYGTAETQYF
>NA|TRBJ1-5|TRBV7-2|NA
TGTGCCAGCAGCGCGACGGGGGGACAGCCCCAGCATTTT
CASSATGGQPQHF
>NA|TRBJ2-7|TRBV7-8|NA
TGTGCCAGCAGCTTAGCGGCAGGGAGCTCCTACGAGCAGTACTTC
CASSLAAGSSYEQYF
>NA|TRBJ1-3|TRBV5-6|NA
TGTGCCAGCAGCTACCTACGGGGGCAAGGAGGAAACACCATATATTTT
CASSYLRGQGGNTIYF
>once|TRBJ1-1|TRBV5-1|NA
TGCGCCAGCAAAGCTAGAACGCCAGAGACACCTAACACTGAAGCTTTCTTT
CASKARTPETPNTEAFF
>once|TRBJ1-6|TRBV5-1|TRBD1
TGCGCCAGCAGCTTGGCGCAGGGGGATTCACCCCTCCACTTT
CASSLAQGDSPLHF
>NA|TRBJ2-1|TRBV7-2|TRBD2
TGTGCCAGCAGCTCCCGCACCCGTTTGGGGGAGGGCCTGCGGAATGAGCAGTTCTTC
CASSSRTRLGEGLRNEQFF
>NA|TRBJ1-5|TRBV7-9|TRBD1
TGTGCCAGCAGCAGCTCCGGGAGGGGGCTGGATCAGCCCCAGCATTTT
CASSSSGRGLDQPQHF
>NA|TRBJ1-6|TRBV4-1|TRBD1
TGCGCCAGCAGCCAAGTAGGAGGGACAGGATATTCACCCCTCCACTTT
CASSQVGGTGYSPLHF
>few|TRBJ1-2|TRBV27|TRBD1
TGTGCCAGCAGCCAAGGGGGCAGAAACTATGGCTACACCTTC
CASSQGGRNYGYTF
>NA|TRBJ1-5|TRBV28|TRBD1
TGTGCCAGCAGTGGCTTATCAGGGGGCCATCAGCCCCAGCATTTT
CASSGLSGGHQPQHF
>NA|TRBJ2-1|TRBV3-1/TRBV3-2|TRBD2
TGTGCCAGCAGCCAAGCGGCTAGCGGGGGGGCCCATGAGCAGTTCTTC
CASSQAASGGAHEQFF
>NA|TRBJ2-5|TRBV28|NA
TGTGCCAGCAGTCTAATGGGGGAGTGGGAGACCCAGTACTTC
CASSLMGEWETQYF
>NA|TRBJ2-1|TRBV5-1|NA
TGCGCCAGCAGCCGACAGAACAATGAGCAGTTCTTC
CASSRQNNEQFF
>NA|TRBJ2-5|TRBV6-5|NA
TGTGCCAGCAGTTACTTGAACAGCCCCCAAGAGACCCAGTACTTC
CASSYLNSPQETQYF
>NA|TRBJ1-2|TRBV10-1|NA
TGCGCCAGCAGTGACCAGGTAGCAGGCGGCTACACCTTC
CASSDQVAGGYTF